Following are 32 T cell receptor beta chains from one sample sequenced in a study of response to subunit inactivated influenza vaccine listed by TCRdb under 2018. Libraries were constructed by RT-PCR. The instrument given in TCRdb is Illumina HiSeq 2500. The public sequencing data were trimmed at Q25 with fastp and processed into clonotypes with MiXCR by TCRdb, which kept only in-frame beta chains. Identical CDR3 proteins give one entry, which carries the most common genes and DNA. Present in this sample are about 500,000 distinct CDR3 sequences, approximately 17% of which were seen just once. The ten largest make up less than 4% of the sample. The sequencing used CD4+ T cells sorted from PBMCs, collected 23 months after vaccination. These receptors were obtained from a man aged 50 to 69 who received an inactivated influenza vaccine. Donor details come from another sample of the same person, matched by shared clones.

This clonotype was seen a handful of times. The genes are TRBV7-8 and TRBJ2-2; D perhaps matches TRBD2 (6 bases). V lost 0 bases and J lost 2, with 10 bases in between. Per the germline V gene, CDR1 is SGHVS and CDR2 is FQNEAQ. This CDR3 contains 16 residues. The chain's CDR3 is CASSLARRGNTGELFF. Here the CDR3 DNA reads TGTGCCAGCAGCTTAGCGAGGAGGGGTAACACCGGGGAGCTGTTTTTT.

J is TRBJ2-7 and V is TRBV20-1; maybe TRBD2 (6 bases). Trimming stripped 3 bases from V and 4 bases from J, with 16 bases between. Germline V gene sequence: CDR1 DFQATT, CDR2 SNEGSKA (reference sequence). The CDR3 is 14 amino acids. The CDR3 loop is CSASVLREPYEQYF. CDR3 in DNA: TGCAGTGCTAGTGTATTACGGGAGCCGTACGAGCAGTACTTC.

The V and J genes are TRBV7-9 and TRBJ1-1; D call uncertain. Germline loops: CDR1 SEHNR, CDR2 FQNEAQ (reference sequence). The V end was cut by 3 bases, the J end by 0 bases, with 11 bases between. CDR3 size: 15 residues. The CDR3 coding sequence is TGTGCCAGCAGCTTGGGTGAAACAATGAACACTGAAGCTTTCTTT. Encoded protein: CASSLGETMNTEAFF.

The table lists this clonotype with many counts. The rearrangement links TRBV11-2 to TRBJ2-1; D gene uncertain. CDR3 size: 14 residues. Germline CDR1 SGHAT, CDR2 FQNNGV. Trimming removed 1 base at V and 8 bases at J, with 12 bases between. CDR3 sequence reads: CASSLGITWDEQFF. CDR3 DNA: TGTGCCAGCAGCTTAGGGATTACTTGGGATGAGCAGTTCTTC.

The table lists this clonotype with many counts. The rearrangement uses TRBV4-3 and TRBJ2-5; maybe TRBD1 (5 bases). The ends were cut back, 1 base at V and 3 bases at J, with 6 bases in the middle. This CDR3 spans 13 amino acids. Germline V gene sequence: CDR1 LGHNA, CDR2 YSLEER. The CDR3 region has the DNA TGCGCCAGCAGCCAAGTAGGGGAAGAGACCCAGTACTTC. Encoded protein: CASSQVGEETQYF.

V usage is TRBV20-1 and J usage is TRBJ1-2; D gene unclear. V was pared by 3 bases and J by 0 bases, with 8 bases between. Germline CDR1 DFQATT, CDR2 SNEGSKA (reference sequence). This CDR3 has 13 residues. This CDR3 is CSARSLANYGYTF. The DNA for the CDR3 is TGCAGTGCTAGGTCTTTAGCTAACTATGGCTACACCTTC.

CDR3 nucleotides: TGTGCCATCAGTTCGACTAGCGGGAGGGACGAGCAGTACTTC. It codes for CAISSTSGRDEQYF. V and J are TRBV10-3 and TRBJ2-7, with 14 bases aligning to TRBD2. Germline V lookup: CDR1 ENHRY, CDR2 SYGVKD. This CDR3 is 14 amino acids long. V was pared by 5 bases and J by 5 bases, with 2 bases of the junction left unmatched.

This clonotype was seen repeatedly, ten times or more. Relative to the germline gene, one junction end is altered; a read error may explain this. The V and J genes are TRBV5-1 and TRBJ2-2; 9 bases are a match to TRBD1. The CDR3 has 15 residues. CDR1 is SGHRS and CDR2 is YFSETQ in the germline V gene. This CDR3 is CASSLQGADTGELFF. CDR3 nucleotides: TGTGCCAGCAGCTTACAGGGGGCTGATACCGGGGAGCTGTTTTTT. Full variable domain (remainder filled in from reference TRBV5-1 and TRBJ2-2): KAGVTQTPRYLIKTRGQQVTLSCSPISGHRSVSWYQQTPGQGLQFLFEYFSETQRNKGNFPGRFSGRQFSNSRSEMNVSTLELGDSALYLCASSLQGADTGELFFGEGSRLTVL.

The chain is built from TRBV6-1 and TRBJ2-3, with 9 bases aligning to TRBD2. The CDR3 loop spans 14 amino acids. The germline V gene encodes CDR1 MNHNS and CDR2 SASEGT. The junction had 5 bases not matched to a gene; V was cut back by 6 bases and J by 4 bases. The CDR3 DNA follows: TGTGCCAGCAGGCGGACTAGCGCGGCAGATACGCAGTATTTT. Its translation is CASRRTSAADTQYF.

In nucleotides, the CDR3 is TGTGCCACCAGCGGAAAGTCCCGCTTAGAGCAGTACTTC. Protein sequence: CATSGKSRLEQYF. The genes are TRBV15 and TRBJ2-7; D remains unclear. The length of the CDR3 is 13 residues. The V gene lost 5 bases and the J gene lost 7 bases, with 15 bases spanning the gap. Germline CDR1 and CDR2: LNHNV and YYDKDF (reference sequence).

This clonotype was counted only a few times. The V and J genes are TRBV20-1 and TRBJ1-2; no reliable D call. The CDR3 spans 15 residues. With 5 bases removed from V and 4 bases from J, the gap between germline ends came to 20 bases. Germline loops: CDR1 DFQATT, CDR2 SNEGSKA (reference sequence). CDR3 in amino acids: CSARPGGWEGYGYTF. DNA for the CDR3: TGCAGTGCTCGCCCAGGAGGATGGGAAGGCTATGGCTACACCTTC.

This clonotype turned up a few times. The chain uses TRBV3-1 and TRBJ1-5, with a weak D call TRBD1 (6 bases). This CDR3 comprises 14 residues. Germline V lookup: CDR1 LGHDT, CDR2 YNNKEL (reference sequence). Trimming left V 9 bases short and J 4 bases short, with 16 bases between. This CDR3 is CARRWGQENQPQHF. The CDR3 DNA sequence: TGTGCCAGGCGGTGGGGGCAGGAGAATCAGCCCCAGCATTTT.

The CDR3 protein is CASSQEWRQETQYF. The CDR3 DNA is TGCGCCAGCAGCCAAGAGTGGAGGCAAGAGACCCAGTACTTC. This rearrangement joins TRBV4-1 to TRBJ2-5; tentative D call: TRBD2 (5 bases). This CDR3 is built from 14 residues. Trimming shortened V by 0 bases and J by 2 bases, and 7 bases separated the two germline ends. Germline V gene data show CDR1 as MGHRA and CDR2 as YSYEKL.

This clonotype was counted between two and nine times. This chain connects TRBV29-1 to TRBJ2-1, with 9 bases aligning to TRBD1. This CDR3 comprises 14 residues. The germline gives CDR1 SQVTM, CDR2 ANQGSEA. J was trimmed by 5 bases and V by 5 bases; bases with no gene match: 7. CDR3 nucleotides: TGCAGCGTTCACCGGGACAGGGCCAACAATGAGCAGTTCTTC. Amino acid sequence: CSVHRDRANNEQFF.

This clonotype has a handful of counts. The chain recombines TRBV12-3 or TRBV12-4 with TRBJ2-4; 8 positions agree with TRBD1. This CDR3 has 15 residues. Trimming cost V 6 bases and J 6 bases; bases outside gene matches: 10. The DNA of the CDR3 is TGTGCCAGCAGATCCTCAGGGGGCTCGGCAAACATTCAGTACTTC. Its translation is CASRSSGGSANIQYF.

This clonotype has a handful of counts. The CDR3 DNA is TGTGCCAGTAGTGTGGCGGGAGGGCGGTTCTTC. Encoded protein: CASSVAGGRFF. The chain carries TRBV19 and TRBJ2-1; 9 nucleotides match TRBD2. After removal of 5 bases from V and 15 bases from J, the junction contained 5 bases not matched to a gene. The length of the CDR3 is 11 residues. Germline V gene sequence: CDR1 LNHDA, CDR2 SQIVND (reference sequence).

This clonotype was counted only a few times. The chain is built from TRBV10-3 and TRBJ2-5; D unclear. Germline lookup yields CDR1 ENHRY and CDR2 SYGVKD. CDR3 length: 12 residues. V lost 4 bases, J lost 3 bases, and 6 bases lay in between. CDR3 protein: CAISGTKETQYF. The DNA of the CDR3 is TGTGCCATCAGTGGAACAAAAGAGACCCAGTACTTC.

This clonotype came up a few times. The chain combines TRBV11-2 with TRBJ1-2; 10 bases match TRBD1. The CDR3 has 15 residues. Per germline, CDR1 SGHAT and CDR2 FQNNGV. Unmatched junction bases numbered 6, after V lost 4 bases and J lost 4 bases. The CDR3 DNA sequence: TGTGCCAGCAGCTCGTGGACAGGGGGGACCTATGGCTACACCTTC. Protein: CASSSWTGGTYGYTF.

V gene TRBV7-8 combines with J gene TRBJ1-6; D gene unclear. Germline CDR1 reads SGHVS; CDR2 reads FQNEAQ. With 1 base removed from V and 10 bases from J, the gap between germline ends came to 14 bases. The CDR3 has 15 residues. As DNA, the CDR3 is TGTGCCAGCAGCTTAGATCGGGGAACGAACTCACCCCTCCACTTT. Its translation: CASSLDRGTNSPLHF.

The DNA of the CDR3 is TGCAGTGCTAGAGATTGGGGACAGGGGGCTTCCTACGAGCAGTACTTC. Encoded protein: CSARDWGQGASYEQYF. V usage is TRBV20-1 and J usage is TRBJ2-7; the match to TRBD1 covers 12 bases. Trimming took 0 bases from V and 1 from J; bases not matched to a gene: 4. CDR1 DFQATT and CDR2 SNEGSKA come from the germline V gene (reference sequence). The CDR3 covers 16 residues.

J is TRBJ2-4 and V is TRBV4-3, with 7 nucleotides matching TRBD2. The CDR3 runs to 15 residues. Germline V gene lookup returns CDR1 LGHNA and CDR2 YSLEER. Trimming at V came to 0 bases and at J to 13 bases, leaving 12 bases not matched to a gene. The CDR3 loop reads CASSQDHLSLALQYF. In nucleotides, the CDR3 is TGCGCCAGCAGCCAAGATCATCTGTCACTAGCGTTGCAGTACTTC.

This chain uses TRBV6-5 with TRBJ1-1, with D unresolved. Germline V lookup: CDR1 MNHEY, CDR2 SVGAGI. Trimming took off 1 base at V and 7 bases at J, with 10 bases between the two ends. CDR3 length: 13 residues. This CDR3 reads CASSYFGGYEAFF. DNA of the CDR3: TGTGCCAGCAGTTACTTTGGAGGGTATGAAGCTTTCTTT.

This clonotype was counted a few times. The J gene is TRBJ2-1, the V gene TRBV29-1, with 13 bases identical to TRBD2. The CDR3 totals 15 residues. V shed 2 bases and J 9 bases; nucleotides not matched to a gene: 7. In germline, CDR1 is SQVTM, CDR2 ANQGSEA. The CDR3 loop reads CSVEKSLAGGSEQFF. DNA for the CDR3: TGCAGCGTTGAAAAATCACTAGCGGGAGGGAGTGAGCAGTTCTTC.

This chain links TRBV7-8 with TRBJ2-2; 7 bases fit TRBD1. The CDR3 totals 18 residues. Trimming cost V 1 base and J 6 bases; bases outside gene matches: 14. Germline V lookup: CDR1 SGHVS, CDR2 FQNEAQ. In DNA form, the CDR3 reads TGTGCCAGCAGCTTAGGGGCCCTTACAGGGGCCCGCGCCGGGGAGCTGTTTTTT. Translated, it gives CASSLGALTGARAGELFF.

There are a few counts of this clonotype. The V call is TRBV7-2, the J call TRBJ1-2, with D possibly being TRBD1 (5 bases). Trimming left V 1 base short and J 8 bases short, with 14 bases between. The CDR3 is 14 amino acids. The germline CDR1 and CDR2 sequences are SGHTA and FQGNSA. This CDR3 reads CASSLVIGGKGYTF. CDR3 coding DNA: TGTGCCAGCAGCTTAGTCATCGGGGGAAAAGGCTACACCTTC. The entire variable domain, with the rest obtained from reference TRBV7-2 and TRBJ1-2, is as follows: GAGVSQSPSNKVTEKGKDVELRCDPISGHTALYWYRQSLGQGLEFLIYFQGNSAPDKSGLPSDRFSAERTGGSVSTLTIQRTQQEDSAVYLCASSLVIGGKGYTFGSGTRLTVV.

V is TRBV5-1 and J is TRBJ2-7; TRBD1 might be the D (5 bases). The ends were cut back, 6 bases at V and 0 bases at J, with 13 bases in the middle. Germline values: CDR1 SGHRS, CDR2 YFSETQ. The CDR3 sequence is 14 residues long. CDR3 nucleotides: TGCGCCAGCACCACGGACACCACCTCCTACGAGCAGTACTTC. It specifies CASTTDTTSYEQYF.

The rearrangement uses TRBV28 and TRBJ2-1, with D perhaps matching TRBD2 (6 bases). Looked up from germline, CDR1 is MDHEN and CDR2 is SYDVKM. The V and J ends lost 4 bases and 10 bases respectively, with 17 bases between them. The length of the CDR3 is 14 residues. The CDR3 protein is CASSSGPPREEQFF. In DNA, the CDR3 is TGTGCCAGCAGTTCGGGACCCCCCCGGGAGGAGCAGTTCTTC.

This clonotype has a count of ten or more. This rearrangement joins TRBV11-2 to TRBJ1-1; the D is unclear. The CDR3 consists of 13 residues. In germline, CDR1 is SGHAT, CDR2 FQNNGV. V was cut by 1 base and J by 4 bases, with 7 bases left in between. CDR3 in DNA: TGTGCCAGCAGCTTAGGATCCGGCACTGAAGCTTTCTTT. Translating it yields CASSLGSGTEAFF.

This clonotype was recorded a few times. The chain joins TRBV5-1 to TRBJ2-7; 10 bases fit TRBD1. Looked up from germline, CDR1 is SGHRS and CDR2 is YFSETQ. V shed 4 bases, J shed 6 bases, and the junction held 13 bases outside the gene matches. The CDR3 contains 16 residues. CDR3 amino acids: CASSSMAGTGAGEQYF. Here the CDR3 DNA reads TGCGCCAGCAGCAGCATGGCCGGGACAGGGGCTGGCGAGCAGTACTTC.

The chain joins TRBV20-1 to TRBJ1-2; 8 positions match TRBD1. The V gene end was trimmed by 5 bases and the J gene end by 3 bases; junction bases not matched to a gene: 17. This CDR3 spans 17 amino acids. Germline CDR1 and CDR2: DFQATT and SNEGSKA (reference sequence). The CDR3 loop reads CSAFLSKQGAQHYGYTF. The CDR3 DNA reads as TGCAGTGCTTTTTTGTCAAAGCAGGGGGCGCAGCACTATGGCTACACCTTC.

This clonotype was counted at least ten times. The rearrangement joins TRBV10-3 to TRBJ2-3; D remains ambiguous. The CDR3 length is 16 residues. The V and J ends lost 4 bases and 2 bases respectively, with 16 bases between them. Germline CDR1 is ENHRY and CDR2 is SYGVKD. CDR3 residues: CAISASSAELTDTQYF. The CDR3 nucleotides are TGTGCCATCAGTGCCTCGAGCGCGGAGCTCACAGATACGCAGTATTTT.

The chain joins TRBV6-2 or TRBV6-3 to TRBJ2-2, with TRBD1 matching 8 bases. CDR3 size: 16 residues. Germline V CDR1 and CDR2: MNHEY, SVGEGT. V dropped 2 bases and J dropped 5; count of bases not matched to a gene: 7. CDR3 protein: CASSYTQGAWTGELFF. The CDR3 DNA follows: TGTGCCAGCAGTTACACGCAGGGGGCTTGGACCGGGGAGCTGTTTTTT.